Listed below are T cell receptor beta chains from one sample, sequenced in a study of vaccination and CD4 T cells after COVID-19. TCRdb re-called the PCR reads with MiXCR, one entry per CDR3 protein. The sample records 20,000 to 25,000 distinct CDR3 sequences, around three fifths being singletons. The sample was CD4+ T cells from blood, taken before SARS-CoV-2 vaccination. The origin of the receptors is a human donor who had recovered from COVID-19. Each CDR3 is given with its conserved first and last residue. D genes are given only for firm matches. The listing skips clone size in some rows; elsewhere it reads once, few, many or a size class.

d_gene	v_gene	j_gene	abundance	CDR3aa	CDR3nt
TRBD2	TRBV20-1	TRBJ2-5	-	CSARGTSGSFQETQYF	TGCAGTGCTAGAGGGACTAGCGGGAGTTTCCAAGAGACCCAGTACTTC
-	TRBV28	TRBJ1-1	-	CASILPGVDTEAFF	TGTGCCAGCATCCTTCCCGGGGTTGACACTGAAGCTTTCTTT
TRBD1	TRBV6-4	TRBJ2-3	-	CASSETGGADTQYF	TGTGCCAGCAGTGAGACAGGGGGCGCAGATACGCAGTATTTT
-	TRBV7-2	TRBJ2-7	few	CASSLIRGRASYEQYF	TGTGCCAGCAGCTTAATTCGAGGGCGGGCCAGCTACGAGCAGTACTTC
TRBD1	TRBV5-1	TRBJ2-5	-	CASSLGQGAIETQYF	TGCGCCAGCAGCTTAGGACAGGGGGCCATAGAGACCCAGTACTTC
-	TRBV18	TRBJ2-7	-	CASSPQAEVYEQYF	TGTGCCAGCTCACCCCAGGCAGAAGTCTACGAGCAGTACTTC
-	TRBV6-5	TRBJ1-1	few	CASSSDLAEAFF	TGTGCCAGCAGTTCTGACTTAGCAGAAGCTTTCTTT
TRBD1	TRBV29-1	TRBJ2-7	-	CSVAPGQGSSYEQYF	TGCAGCGTTGCTCCGGGACAGGGAAGCTCCTACGAGCAGTACTTC
TRBD1	TRBV2	TRBJ1-6	few	CASRGNQGASSPLHF	TGTGCCAGCAGGGGAAACCAGGGGGCTAGTTCACCCCTCCACTTT
TRBD1	TRBV29-1	TRBJ1-1	few	CSVGDRANTEAFF	TGCAGCGTAGGGGACAGAGCGAACACTGAAGCTTTCTTT
TRBD1	TRBV20-1	TRBJ1-4	few	CSVLDRGNEKLFF	TGCAGTGTTTTGGACAGGGGAAATGAAAAACTGTTTTTT
-	TRBV10-3	TRBJ2-7	-	CAISGANAYEQYF	TGTGCCATCAGTGGGGCCAATGCCTACGAGCAGTACTTC
-	TRBV11-2	TRBJ2-7	once	CASSLDRHEQYF	TGTGCCAGCAGCTTAGATCGCCACGAGCAGTACTTC
TRBD1	TRBV28	TRBJ2-4	-	CASTQTGAVKNIQYF	TGTGCCAGCACACAGACAGGGGCGGTCAAAAACATTCAGTACTTC
-	TRBV6-1	TRBJ2-5	-	CASSEVAAEDREYF	TGTGCCAGCAGTGAAGTCGCAGCCGAGGATCGGGAGTACTTC
-	TRBV20-1	TRBJ2-4	once	CGFWTVENIRYF	TGCGGATTTTGGACAGTCGAAAACATTCGGTACTTC
-	TRBV4-1	TRBJ1-4	-	CASSRLRVGGEKLFF	TGCGCCAGCAGCCGACTCAGGGTTGGAGGTGAAAAACTGTTTTTT
-	TRBV20-1	TRBJ2-4	few	CSARDLQNIQYF	TGCAGTGCAAGGGACTTGCAAAACATTCAGTACTTC
-	TRBV6-4	TRBJ2-5	-	CASSPIPDLGPQETQYF	TGTGCCAGCAGCCCCATCCCGGATTTGGGACCCCAAGAGACCCAGTACTTC
-	TRBV5-1	TRBJ2-7	-	CASSSETYEQYF	TGCGCCAGCAGCTCCGAGACCTACGAGCAGTACTTC
-	TRBV7-2	TRBJ1-1	-	CASSRDDMNTEAFF	TGTGCCAGCAGCCGGGACGACATGAACACTGAAGCTTTCTTT
TRBD1	TRBV4-2	TRBJ2-7	-	CASSQGEDRAELFYEQYF	TGTGCCAGCAGCCAAGGGGAAGACAGGGCCGAGTTATTCTACGAGCAGTACTTC
TRBD2	TRBV4-1	TRBJ2-1	-	CASSKGGLAGADEQFF	TGCGCCAGCAGTAAGGGGGGACTAGCGGGAGCGGATGAGCAGTTCTTC
-	TRBV20-1	TRBJ2-2	few	CSARISGGTGELFF	TGCAGTGCTAGAATCTCTGGGGGGACCGGGGAGCTGTTTTTT
TRBD1	TRBV6-2/TRBV6-3	TRBJ2-5	-	CASRDPGGPETQYF	TGTGCCAGCAGGGACCCAGGGGGCCCAGAGACCCAGTACTTC
-	TRBV2	TRBJ1-5	-	CASSAESNQPQHF	TGTGCCAGCAGTGCAGAGTCCAATCAGCCCCAGCATTTT
TRBD2	TRBV24-1	TRBJ2-1	-	CATSAPSGQGDGEQFF	TGTGCCACCAGTGCCCCTAGCGGGCAAGGAGATGGTGAGCAGTTCTTC
-	TRBV29-1	TRBJ1-6	few	CSVKGKEGSPLHF	TGCAGCGTGAAGGGAAAGGAAGGGTCACCCCTCCACTTT
TRBD2	TRBV20-1	TRBJ2-1	-	CRPTSGGTWGEQFF	TGCAGGCCAACTAGCGGCGGAACCTGGGGTGAGCAGTTCTTC
-	TRBV20-1	TRBJ1-2	-	CSAHVGGLYGYTF	TGCAGTGCGCATGTGGGGGGACTCTATGGCTACACCTTC
-	TRBV2	TRBJ1-1	-	CASNMGIANTEAFF	TGTGCCAGCAACATGGGCATAGCGAACACTGAAGCTTTCTTT
TRBD2	TRBV20-1	TRBJ2-5	-	CSARAPRFWVEGTSGSFFQETQYF	TGCAGTGCTAGAGCCCCCCGTTTTTGGGTCGAAGGGACTAGCGGGAGTTTTTTCCAAGAGACCCAGTACTTC
-	TRBV5-5	TRBJ1-2	-	CASSSGAGYTF	TGTGCCAGCAGCTCGGGGGCTGGCTACACCTTC
TRBD2	TRBV2	TRBJ2-5	-	CASSGTSGRGFETQYF	TGTGCCAGCAGTGGGACTAGCGGGAGAGGTTTTGAGACCCAGTACTTC
TRBD2	TRBV6-5	TRBJ2-5	few	CASSYSVAGGVETQYF	TGTGCCAGCAGTTACTCCGTCGCGGGAGGAGTAGAGACCCAGTACTTC
-	TRBV24-1	TRBJ1-2	few	CATSDRGLYGYTF	TGTGCCACCAGTGACCGGGGACTATATGGCTACACCTTC
-	TRBV6-5	TRBJ1-2	-	CASSYSGDNGYTF	TGTGCCAGCAGTTACTCAGGGGACAATGGCTACACCTTC
-	TRBV28	TRBJ1-2	-	CASSFGEYGYTF	TGTGCCAGCAGTTTTGGGGAGTATGGCTACACCTTC
-	TRBV10-3	TRBJ2-7	-	CAISEYTAYEQYF	TGTGCCATCAGTGAGTATACAGCATACGAGCAGTACTTC
TRBD2	TRBV6-1	TRBJ2-1	-	CASSTTGTSGYNEQFF	TGTGCCAGCAGTACCACCGGGACTAGCGGTTACAATGAGCAGTTCTTC
-	TRBV20-1	TRBJ2-1	-	CSASQAYREQFF	TGCAGTGCTAGCCAAGCGTATCGGGAGCAGTTCTTC